This T cell receptor (beta chain) was retrieved from a study of CD8 T cells in Susac syndrome. Reverse transcription of roughly 0.5 to 1 ug RNA was carried out with random hexamers. Amplification of the TCR beta CDR3 was carried out by immunoSEQ multiplex PCR, which spanned a total of 54 Vbeta and 13 Jbeta segments. TCRdb independently ran MiXCR on the immunoSEQ multiplex PCR reads; one entry per CDR3 protein. The sample includes roughly 160,000 distinct CDR3 sequences, about 93% of them seen just once. The T cells that were sequenced for TCR beta were CD8+ and CD4+ cells from blood. Negative isolation was used for CD8+ and CD4+ T cells and FACS enrichment for TEMRA cells. The CDR3 totals 14 residues. The ends lost 5 bases at V and 3 bases at J; junction bases unmatched: 6.

The sequence was collected from a human donor in good health. The sequenced sample consisted of CD4+ T cells from PBMCs. This chain joins TRBV12-3 or TRBV12-4 and TRBJ1-1; 7 bases agree with TRBD1. The CDR3 protein is CASSNPTGDTEAFF. The CDR3 DNA follows: TGTGCCAGCAGTAACCCCACAGGGGACACTGAAGCTTTCTTT.